The clone carrying this T cell receptor beta chain was found once. The record originates from a study of blood T cell repertoires in COVID-19. Across the study: The analysed material was cDNA or gDNA that came from T cells, B-cell-depleted T cells, or PBMCs.

The germline gives CDR1 MNHEY, CDR2 SMNVEV (reference sequence). V was clipped by 6 bases and J by 5 bases, with 25 bases between them. This CDR3 has 18 residues. Assay used: immunoSEQ multiplex PCR; TCRdb lists only in-frame clones, some missing. The sample consists of 150,000 or so clones, over 75% of them appearing once. Sequenced material: peripheral blood. This receptor was identified in a woman aged 60-70 years with COVID-19, enrolled during active disease. V usage is TRBV27 and J usage is TRBJ1-4, with D possibly TRBD1 on 6 matching bases. This chain's CDR3 is CASSPSHPGGRLNEKLFF. The DNA of the CDR3 is TGTGCCAGCAGCCCCTCGCACCCCGGGGGGCGATTGAATGAAAAACTGTTTTTT.